This T cell receptor (beta chain) comes out of a study of blood T cell repertoires in COVID-19. Looking at the study overall: COVID-19 samples, acute and convalescent, were from the United States, Italy and Spain. Sources were T cells, B-cell-depleted T cells, or PBMCs; the material itself was cDNA or gDNA.

Authors' methods: It was from reference gene primer amplification that nucleated cell counts were estimated. The assay was immunoSEQ multiplex PCR, and TCRdb's table has in-frame clones only and misses some. Clonal size and the V and J genes are those of that table, whereas D and trimming came from the DNA. The repertoire holds 130,000 or so clones, with roughly 90% as singletons. CDR1 and CDR2 from the germline V gene are GTSNPN and SVGIG (reference sequence). The V end was cut by 5 bases, the J end by 5 bases, with 7 bases between. The CDR3 totals 11 residues. The TCR sequence derives from a man aged 65-85 years with active COVID-19. The sequencing input was peripheral blood. The chain carries TRBV30 and TRBJ1-3, with D maybe TRBD1 (5 bases). The CDR3 bases are TGTGCCTGGGCGGACAGAAACACCATATATTTT. Residues: CAWADRNTIYF.